The clone carrying this T cell receptor (beta chain) showed up just a few times. Antigen specificity is unknown. Here the gene names and germline are mouse. The read falls 1 residue short of the CDR3 end, and the missing part is taken from the germline J gene. These data are taken from a study of tissue T cells after allogeneic stem cell transplantation. Method: immunoSEQ multiplex PCR; TCRdb's copy keeps in-frame clones and lacks some. The table has 2,200 or so clones, around 50% seen once. Time point specified: mouse harvest day 7 after allogeneic transplant. Mouse grafts combined 10^7 T-cell-depleted bone marrow cells with 10^6 splenic CD5+ T cells. Tissues came from B6→BALB/c major-mismatch GVHD mice at day 7 or 14. Regarding the study as a whole: Anatomically similar tissues had similar TCR repertoires within each patient.

Between the trimmed V and J ends, which lost 0 bases and 8 bases, there was a span of 6 bases. Germline V CDR1 and CDR2: SGHSA, FRNQAP. The CDR3 has 12 residues. Sequenced sample: liver tissue. This receptor was identified in a female BALB/c mouse given C57BL/6 T cells with graft-versus-host disease after an allogeneic hematopoietic cell transplant. V gene TRBV16 combines with J gene TRBJ2-4; perhaps TRBD1 as D (6 bases). The DNA read from the CDR3 is TGTGCAAGCAGCTTAGAAGGGGGCACCTTGTAC. Translating it yields CASSLEGGTLY. The whole CDR3 protein reads CASSLEGGTLYF. The whole variable domain, filled in from reference TRBV16 and TRBJ2-4, reads NAGVIQTPRHKVTGKGQEATLWCEPISGHSAVFWYRQTIVQGLEFLTYFRNQAPIDDSGMPKERFSAQMPNQSHSTLKIQSTQPQDSAVYLCASSLEGGTLYFGAGTRLSVL.